This record covers a single TCR beta chain. Its specificity is not known. The CDR3 sequence is 12 residues long. Trimming cost V 6 bases and J 7 bases, with 13 bases left between them. CDR1 is SGHAT, CDR2 FQDESV, per germline (reference sequence). These data come from a study of regulatory T cells in long-lasting Graves disease. Study outcomes and limitations: When disease was persistent, TRBV28, TRBJ1-2 and TRBJ2-5 were the favored segments. TCR diversity was lower in persistent Graves' patients (versus newly diagnosed ones).

This sample's time point: persistent/refractory GD, antithyroid drugs over 5 years with positive TRAb. Preparation of the TCR library used RNA extracted from PBMCs. Researchers made TCR beta libraries by using iRepertoire HTBI primers and running Arm-PCR on CDR3 regions. TCRdb processed the multiplex PCR reads anew with MiXCR; each CDR3 protein has one entry. The sample lists 400,000 or so distinct CDR3 sequences, less than 25% occurring once. The sample consisted of peripheral blood mononuclear cells (PBMCs), taken when the disease was refractory, from a patient treated with antithyroid drugs. J is TRBJ2-7 and V is TRBV11-1; a possible D gene is TRBD2 (5 bases). This receptor was taken from a female donor with Graves disease. The CDR3 here is CASRSPGGEQYF. The CDR3 DNA reads as TGTGCCAGCAGAAGTCCCGGAGGTGAGCAGTACTTC.